This T cell receptor (beta chain) was sequenced during a study of blood T cell repertoires in COVID-19. Measured with immunoSEQ multiplex PCR; TCRdb has only the in-frame clones, and not every one. The sample lists around 280,000 clones, about 90% occurring once. CDR1 and CDR2 from the germline V gene are SGHTA and FQGNSA. V was shortened by 5 bases and J by 13 bases, with 20 bases between the two germline ends. The CDR3 sequence is 13 residues long. Sequencing used peripheral blood. The V call is TRBV7-2, the J call TRBJ1-2; D is possibly TRBD1 (6 bases). The sequence was obtained from a woman in her forties or fifties who had recovered from COVID-19. The CDR3 is CASSADTGRLSTF. CDR3 sequence (DNA): TGTGCCAGCAGCGCCGACACAGGGCGCCTTTCCACCTTC.